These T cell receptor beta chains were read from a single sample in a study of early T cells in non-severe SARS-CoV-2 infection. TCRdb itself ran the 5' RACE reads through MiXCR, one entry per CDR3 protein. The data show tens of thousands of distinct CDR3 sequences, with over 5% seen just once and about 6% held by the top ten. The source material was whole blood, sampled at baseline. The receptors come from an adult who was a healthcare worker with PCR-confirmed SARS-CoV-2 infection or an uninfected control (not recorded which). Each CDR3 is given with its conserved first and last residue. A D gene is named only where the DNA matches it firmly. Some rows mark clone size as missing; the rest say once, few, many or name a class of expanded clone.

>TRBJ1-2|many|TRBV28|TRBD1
CASMGQTNYGYTF
TGTGCCAGCATGGGACAGACTAACTATGGCTACACCTTC
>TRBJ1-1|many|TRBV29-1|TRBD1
CSAVGQGKTEAFF
TGCAGCGCCGTCGGACAGGGGAAGACTGAAGCTTTCTTT
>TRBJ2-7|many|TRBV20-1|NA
CSAGGPSRARSYEQYF
TGCAGTGCTGGTGGACCTTCGCGGGCCCGCTCCTACGAGCAGTACTTC
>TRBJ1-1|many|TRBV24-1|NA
CATSDHGVSEAFF
TGTGCCACCAGTGATCACGGGGTGTCTGAAGCTTTCTTT
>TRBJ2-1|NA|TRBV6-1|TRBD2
CASSAIAGGTYNEQFF
TGTGCCAGCAGTGCCATAGCGGGAGGGACTTACAATGAGCAGTTCTTC
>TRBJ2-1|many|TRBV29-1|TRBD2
CSVEGGGALYNEQFF
TGCAGCGTTGAAGGGGGGGGAGCATTGTACAATGAGCAGTTCTTC
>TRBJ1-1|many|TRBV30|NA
CAWGPGHRNTEAFF
TGTGCCTGGGGCCCAGGTCACCGAAACACTGAAGCTTTCTTT
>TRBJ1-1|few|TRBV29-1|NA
CSVASGTTEAFF
TGCAGCGTTGCCTCTGGGACAACTGAAGCTTTCTTT
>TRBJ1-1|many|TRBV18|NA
CASSPVSRNTEAFF
TGTGCCAGCTCACCCGTGAGTAGGAACACTGAAGCTTTCTTT
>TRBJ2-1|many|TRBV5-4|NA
CASSPPGKGKSEQFF
TGTGCCAGCAGTCCGCCAGGGAAGGGGAAATCTGAGCAGTTCTTC
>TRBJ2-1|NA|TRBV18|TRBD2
CASSPLPAAGGNNAQFF
TGTGCCAGCTCACCCCTCCCGGCAGCGGGAGGGAACAATGCGCAGTTCTTC
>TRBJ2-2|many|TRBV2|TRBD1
CASTKRGTGTSGELFF
TGTGCCAGCACCAAACGAGGGACAGGGACGTCCGGGGAGCTGTTTTTT
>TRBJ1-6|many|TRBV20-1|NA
CSAKQRYANSPLHF
TGCAGTGCTAAACAGCGTTACGCTAATTCACCCCTCCACTTT
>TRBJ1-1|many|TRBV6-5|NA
CASSLLGADSEAFF
TGTGCCAGCAGCCTCCTGGGGGCGGACAGTGAAGCTTTCTTT